This TCR beta chain was recorded in a study of identical twins. This clonotype was recorded a few times. TCRdb reanalysed the 5' RACE reads using MiXCR and keeps one entry per CDR3 protein. The table has 600,000 to 700,000 distinct CDR3 sequences, 21% seen once; the top ten hold over 4%. The V end lost 2 bases, the J end lost 8 bases, and 7 bases lay between the germline ends. This CDR3 comprises 12 residues. Germline V gene data show CDR1 as SGHVS and CDR2 as FQNEAQ. The sample was also reused in another study, on T cells expressing NK-cell markers. In that study: The authors derived TCR beta repertoires from sorted CD3+CD56+NKG2C+, CD3+CD56+NKG2C- and CD3+CD56-NKG2C+ T cells.

The rearrangement links TRBV7-8 to TRBJ2-1; D not resolved. Sequenced material: PBMCs. The sequence was obtained from a woman aged 18-30 years in good health. CDR3 DNA: TGTGCCAGCAGCTTAAGGGAACATGAGCAGTTCTTC. Its translation is CASSLREHEQFF.